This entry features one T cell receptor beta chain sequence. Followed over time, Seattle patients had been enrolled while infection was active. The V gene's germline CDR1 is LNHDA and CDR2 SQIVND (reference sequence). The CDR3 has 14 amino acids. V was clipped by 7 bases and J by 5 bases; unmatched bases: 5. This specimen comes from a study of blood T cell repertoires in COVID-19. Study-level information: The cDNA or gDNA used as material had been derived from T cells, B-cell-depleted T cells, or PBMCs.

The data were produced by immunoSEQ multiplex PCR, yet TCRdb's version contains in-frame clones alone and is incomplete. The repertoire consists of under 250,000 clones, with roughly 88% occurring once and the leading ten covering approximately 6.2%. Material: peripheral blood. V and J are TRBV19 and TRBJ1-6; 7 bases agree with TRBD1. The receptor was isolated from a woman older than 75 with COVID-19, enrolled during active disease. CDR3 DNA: TGTGCCAGTAAGGAGACAGGGAATAATTCACCCCTCCACTTT. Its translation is CASKETGNNSPLHF.